A few counts support the clone carrying this T cell receptor beta chain. The sample belongs to a study of shared clonotypes between healthy human individuals. On the study more broadly: Every donor yielded three CD4 naive, three CD4 memory, two CD8 naive and one CD8 memory plate.

The study enrolled healthy HIV-negative adults without recent acute infections or vaccinations as donors. CDR1 is SGHVS and CDR2 is FNYEAQ in the germline V gene. The CDR3 covers 15 residues. V lost 1 base and J 7 bases, leaving 16 bases between the germline ends. Measured with immunoSEQ multiplex PCR; TCRdb has only the in-frame clones, and not every one. Here the sample spans approximately 700,000 clones, around 73% being singletons. This chain connects TRBV7-6 to TRBJ1-2; possibly TRBD1 for D (6 bases). Sequenced input: memory CD4+ T cells sorted from blood. Regarding subset: CD45RA-negative fraction. This clonotype originated in a woman in her twenties or thirties in good health. The CDR3 spells CASSLEGGFEGGYTF. The CDR3 bases are TGTGCCAGCAGCTTAGAGGGGGGTTTCGAGGGTGGCTACACCTTC.